This T cell receptor (beta chain) was captured in a study of CD8 T cells in ankylosing spondylitis. This clonotype is a singleton in its sample. This CDR3 region has 15 residues. Trimming took 4 bases from V and 0 from J, leaving 11 bases between them. Per germline, CDR1 LGHDT and CDR2 YNNKEL (reference sequence). TCRdb processed the 5' RACE reads anew with MiXCR; each CDR3 protein has one entry. The sample holds 200,000 or so distinct CDR3 sequences; over 15% are singletons and the top ten take 4.3%. This TCR was recovered from a male donor under 35 with ankylosing spondylitis or in good health (not recorded which). Sequencing used blood, either unsorted or a sorted T cell fraction (not recorded which). This chain connects TRBV3-1 to TRBJ2-3, with a weak D call TRBD2 (6 bases). The chain's CDR3 is CASSPLGGSTDTQYF. As DNA, the CDR3 is TGTGCCAGCAGCCCCCTCGGAGGGAGCACAGATACGCAGTATTTT.